This T cell receptor beta chain was recorded in a study of blood T cell repertoires in COVID-19. Study background: Material from acute and convalescent COVID-19 was sourced from the United States, Italy and Spain. Sample material is recorded as cDNA or gDNA derived from T cells, B-cell-depleted T cells, or PBMCs.

Germline V lookup: CDR1 SGHRS, CDR2 YFSETQ. This CDR3 is 16 amino acids long. J lost 3 bases, V lost 2 bases, and 7 bases had no gene match. Original processing methods: Nucleated cell counts were estimated from reference gene primer amplification. Using immunoSEQ multiplex PCR, the repertoire was profiled, and TCRdb retains in-frame clones only, with some absent. D and trimming were read from the DNA, whereas the V and J calls and clone size are those reported in that table. The profile shows 72,000 or so clones, roughly 85% of them singletons. The chain recombines TRBV5-1 with TRBJ2-2; 7 positions agree with TRBD1. Sequenced material: peripheral blood. The TCR comes from a woman of 80 years or more with active or convalescent COVID-19. CDR3 amino acids: CASSLQGGDDTGELFF. Written as DNA, the CDR3 is TGCGCCAGCAGCTTACAAGGGGGCGACGACACCGGGGAGCTGTTTTTT. The full variable domain, completed using reference TRBV5-1 and TRBJ2-2, is KAGVTQTPRYLIKTRGQQVTLSCSPISGHRSVSWYQQTPGQGLQFLFEYFSETQRNKGNFPGRFSGRQFSNSRSEMNVSTLELGDSALYLCASSLQGGDDTGELFFGEGSRLTVL.